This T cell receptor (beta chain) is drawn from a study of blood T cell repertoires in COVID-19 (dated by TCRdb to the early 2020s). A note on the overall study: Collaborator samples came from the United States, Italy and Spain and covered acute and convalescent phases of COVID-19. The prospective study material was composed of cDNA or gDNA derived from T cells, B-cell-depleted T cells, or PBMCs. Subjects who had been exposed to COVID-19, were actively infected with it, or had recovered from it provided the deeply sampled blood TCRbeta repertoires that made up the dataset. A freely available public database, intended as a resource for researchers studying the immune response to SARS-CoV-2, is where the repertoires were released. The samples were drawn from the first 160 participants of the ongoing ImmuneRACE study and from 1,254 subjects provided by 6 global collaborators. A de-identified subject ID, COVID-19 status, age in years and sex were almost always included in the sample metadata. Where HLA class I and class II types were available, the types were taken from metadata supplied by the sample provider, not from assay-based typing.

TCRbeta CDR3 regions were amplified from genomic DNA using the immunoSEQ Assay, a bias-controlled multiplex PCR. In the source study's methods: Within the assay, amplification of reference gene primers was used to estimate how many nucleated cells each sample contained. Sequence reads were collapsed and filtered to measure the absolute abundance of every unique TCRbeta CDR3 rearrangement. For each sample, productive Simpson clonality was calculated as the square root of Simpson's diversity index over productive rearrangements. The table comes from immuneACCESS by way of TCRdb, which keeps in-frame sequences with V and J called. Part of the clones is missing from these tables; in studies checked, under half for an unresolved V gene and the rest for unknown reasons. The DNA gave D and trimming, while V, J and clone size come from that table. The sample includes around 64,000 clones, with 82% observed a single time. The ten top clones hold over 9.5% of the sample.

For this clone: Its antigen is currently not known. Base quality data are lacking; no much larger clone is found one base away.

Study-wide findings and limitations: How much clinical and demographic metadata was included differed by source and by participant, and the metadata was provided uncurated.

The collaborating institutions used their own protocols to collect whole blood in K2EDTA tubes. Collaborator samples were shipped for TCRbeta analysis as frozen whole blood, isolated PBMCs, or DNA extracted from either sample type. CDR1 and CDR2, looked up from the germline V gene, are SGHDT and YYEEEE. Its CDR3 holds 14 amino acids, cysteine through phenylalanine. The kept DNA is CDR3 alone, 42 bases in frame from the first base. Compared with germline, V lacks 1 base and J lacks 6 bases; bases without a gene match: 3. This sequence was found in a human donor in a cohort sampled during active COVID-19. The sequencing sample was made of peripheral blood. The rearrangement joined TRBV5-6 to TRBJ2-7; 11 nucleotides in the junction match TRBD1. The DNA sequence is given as TGTGCCAGCAGCTTGACCGGGACAGGGGGCGAGCAGTACTTC. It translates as CASSLTGTGGEQYF. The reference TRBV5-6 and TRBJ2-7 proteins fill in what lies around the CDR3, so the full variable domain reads DAGVTQSPTHLIKTRGQQVTLRCSPKSGHDTVSWYQQALGQGPQFIFQYYEEEERQRGNFPDRFSGHQFPNYSSELNVNALLLGDSALYLCASSLTGTGGEQYFGPGTRLTVT.